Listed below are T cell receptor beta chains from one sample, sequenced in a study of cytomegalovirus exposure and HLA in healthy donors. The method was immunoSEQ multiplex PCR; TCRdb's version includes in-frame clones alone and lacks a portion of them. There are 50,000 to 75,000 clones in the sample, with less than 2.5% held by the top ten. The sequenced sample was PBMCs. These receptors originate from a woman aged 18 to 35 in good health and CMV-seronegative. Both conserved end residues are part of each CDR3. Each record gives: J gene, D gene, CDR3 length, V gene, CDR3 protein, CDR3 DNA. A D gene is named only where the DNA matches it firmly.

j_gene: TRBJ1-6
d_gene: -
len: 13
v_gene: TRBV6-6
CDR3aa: CASRRDRNSPLHF
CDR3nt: TGTGCCAGCAGACGCGACAGAAATTCACCCCTCCACTTT

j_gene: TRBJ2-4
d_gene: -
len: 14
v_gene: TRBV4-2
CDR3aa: CASSQVQGKNIQYF
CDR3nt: TGTGCCAGCAGCCAAGTACAGGGCAAAAACATTCAGTACTTC

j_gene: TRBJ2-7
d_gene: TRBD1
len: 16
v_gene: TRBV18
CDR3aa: CASSPRTGTNFYEQYF
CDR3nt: TGTGCCAGCTCACCAAGGACAGGAACAAATTTCTACGAGCAGTACTTC

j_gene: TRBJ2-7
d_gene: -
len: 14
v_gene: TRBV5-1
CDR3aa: CASRSSSSSYEQYF
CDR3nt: TGCGCCAGCAGGTCTAGTTCTAGCTCCTACGAGCAGTACTTC

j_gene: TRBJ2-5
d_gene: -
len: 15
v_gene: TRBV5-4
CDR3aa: CASSPWDRREETQYF
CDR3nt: TGTGCCAGCAGCCCCTGGGACAGGCGGGAGGAGACCCAGTACTTC

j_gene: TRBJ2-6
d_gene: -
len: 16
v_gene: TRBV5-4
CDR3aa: CASSSYEGAGANVLTF
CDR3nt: TGTGCCAGCAGCTCCTACGAGGGGGCTGGGGCCAACGTCCTGACTTTC

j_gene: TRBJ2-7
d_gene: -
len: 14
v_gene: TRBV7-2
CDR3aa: CASKLRGSTYEQYF
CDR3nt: TGTGCCAGCAAACTAAGAGGATCAACCTACGAGCAGTACTTC

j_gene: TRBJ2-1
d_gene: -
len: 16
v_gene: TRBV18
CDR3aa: CASSPSQPVSYNEQFF
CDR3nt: TGTGCCAGCTCACCAAGTCAACCAGTCTCCTACAATGAGCAGTTCTTC

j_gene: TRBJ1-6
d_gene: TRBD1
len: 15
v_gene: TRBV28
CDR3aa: CASRGWDRDNSPLHF
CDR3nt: TGTGCCAGCAGGGGTTGGGACAGGGATAATTCACCCCTACACTTT

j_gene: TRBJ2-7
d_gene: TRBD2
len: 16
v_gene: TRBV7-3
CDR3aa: CASTWLAGVTRYEQYF
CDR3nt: TGTGCCAGCACCTGGCTAGCGGGAGTAACTCGCTACGAGCAGTACTTC